A selection of T cell receptor beta chains follows, all from one sample in a study of CD8 T cells in ankylosing spondylitis. TCRdb fed the 5' RACE reads into MiXCR, producing one record per CDR3 protein. The sample consists of tens of thousands of distinct CDR3 sequences, roughly 5% of them appearing once. Material: blood, either unsorted or a sorted T cell fraction (not recorded which). Source of these receptors: a male donor with ankylosing spondylitis or in good health (not recorded which). CDR3s include the opening cysteine and the closing phenylalanine or tryptophan. A D gene is named only where the DNA matches it firmly. Only part of the rows carry a size: once, few, many, or a class if the clone is expanded.

d_call j_call cdr3_length v_call clone_size cdr3_nt cdr3_aa
NA TRBJ2-3 15 TRBV3-1 many TGTGCCAGCAGCCAAGGGGTCAGGACCACAGATACGCAGTATTTT CASSQGVRTTDTQYF
TRBD1 TRBJ1-1 16 TRBV7-9 many TGTGCCAGCAGCTCCGGACAGGGGGCTGTCGGCACTGAAGCTTTCTTT CASSSGQGAVGTEAFF
NA TRBJ2-7 14 TRBV20-1 many TGCAGTGCTAGAGAGGGAAGCAGAGCCTACGAGCAGTACTTC CSAREGSRAYEQYF
TRBD1 TRBJ2-3 14 TRBV29-1 many TGCAGCGTTCGTCCGGGACAGACCACAGATACGCAGTATTTT CSVRPGQTTDTQYF
NA TRBJ2-3 15 TRBV6-1 many TGTGCCAGCAGTGAAGAATTGGCCGACACAGATACGCAGTATTTT CASSEELADTDTQYF
NA TRBJ1-5 13 TRBV27 NA TGTGCCAGCAGCCTTAACCCGAGTCAGCCCCAGCATTTT CASSLNPSQPQHF
TRBD2 TRBJ2-1 17 TRBV20-1 NA TGCTGTGCTAGAGGCCTCTCCTGGCGGGGGGCGTCCAATGAGCAGTTCTTC CCARGLSWRGASNEQFF
NA TRBJ1-3 14 TRBV9 many TGTGCCAGCAGCCCGGGGGCGGGTGCGGACACCATATATTTT CASSPGAGADTIYF
NA TRBJ2-1 14 TRBV12-3/TRBV12-4 many TGTGCCAGCAGTTTTGGGCTGTCCTACAATGAGCAGTTCTTC CASSFGLSYNEQFF
NA TRBJ2-7 14 TRBV3-1 many TGTGCCAGCAGCCCTCCAGGACAGATCTACGAGCAGTACTTC CASSPPGQIYEQYF
NA TRBJ2-7 17 TRBV7-9 many TGTGCCAGCAGCTTTGGATCGGGGGCCGTCCCTCTCTACGAGCAGTACTTC CASSFGSGAVPLYEQYF
NA TRBJ2-5 15 TRBV10-3 many TGTGCCATCAGTGGGGGGACTCGGGTTGGAGAGACCCAGTACTTC CAISGGTRVGETQYF
NA TRBJ2-5 14 TRBV28 many TGTGCCAGCAGTTCCCTGCCGGCGGGGGCAATTAAGTACTTC CASSSLPAGAIKYF
TRBD2 TRBJ2-3 14 TRBV20-1 many TGCAGTGCTAGAGAGCGGGGGGGCAAGGATACGCAGTATTTT CSARERGGKDTQYF
NA TRBJ1-4 14 TRBV3-1 many TGTGCCAGCAGCCCCCACACAGGGACGGGAAAACTGTTTTTT CASSPHTGTGKLFF
TRBD1 TRBJ2-7 14 TRBV7-6 many TGTGCCAGCAGCTTCTTGGACAGGGGCTACGAGCAGTACTTC CASSFLDRGYEQYF
NA TRBJ2-7 14 TRBV28 many TGTGCCAGCAGTTTACCGCAGGGGTGGTACGAGCAGTACTTC CASSLPQGWYEQYF
TRBD2 TRBJ2-5 17 TRBV20-1 many TGCAGTGCCAGAGTTCGGACTAGCGGGGCAAAGTGGGAGACCCAGTACTTC CSARVRTSGAKWETQYF
TRBD1 TRBJ2-3 16 TRBV13 many TGTGCCAGCAGCAAAACGGACAGGGCCGTCACAGATACGCAGTATTTT CASSKTDRAVTDTQYF
NA TRBJ1-1 14 TRBV5-1 many TGCGCCAGTATACCCGGGACGGGGAACACTGAAGCTTTCTTT CASIPGTGNTEAFF
NA TRBJ1-5 15 TRBV7-2 few TGTGCCAGCGGACTAGGGGGGCACCCCTCTCAGCCCCAGCATTTT CASGLGGHPSQPQHF
NA TRBJ1-1 16 TRBV11-2 many TGTGCCAGCAGCTTTGGATTTGGGACGGCCGACACTGAAGCTTTCTTT CASSFGFGTADTEAFF
NA TRBJ2-3 14 TRBV9 NA TGTGCCAGCAGCCGACTTGTTGGTACGGATACGCAGTATTTT CASSRLVGTDTQYF
NA TRBJ2-7 15 TRBV5-1 many TGCGCCAGCAGCCCGGAAAGCTGGGTCATCTACGAGCAGTACTTC CASSPESWVIYEQYF